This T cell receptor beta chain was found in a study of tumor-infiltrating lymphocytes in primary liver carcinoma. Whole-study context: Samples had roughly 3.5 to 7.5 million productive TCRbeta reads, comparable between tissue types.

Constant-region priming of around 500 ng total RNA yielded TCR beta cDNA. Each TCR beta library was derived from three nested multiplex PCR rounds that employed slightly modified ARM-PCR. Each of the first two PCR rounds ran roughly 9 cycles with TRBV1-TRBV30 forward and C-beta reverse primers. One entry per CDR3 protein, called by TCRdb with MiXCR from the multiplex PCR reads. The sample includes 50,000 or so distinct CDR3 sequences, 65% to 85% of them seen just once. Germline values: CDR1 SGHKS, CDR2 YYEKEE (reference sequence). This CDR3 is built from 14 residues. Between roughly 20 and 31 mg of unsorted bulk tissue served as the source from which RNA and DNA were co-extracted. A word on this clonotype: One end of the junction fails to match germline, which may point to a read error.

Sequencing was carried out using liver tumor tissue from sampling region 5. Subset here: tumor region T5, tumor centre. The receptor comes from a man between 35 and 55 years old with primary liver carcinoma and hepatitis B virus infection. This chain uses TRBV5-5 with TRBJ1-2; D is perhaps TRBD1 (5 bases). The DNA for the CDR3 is TGTGCCAGCAGCGCTGGGGCACTTAACTATGGCCACACCTTC. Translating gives CASSAGALNYGHTF.